A single sample is the source of the 9 T cell receptor beta chains below, sequenced in a study of blood T cells in healthy people across ages (dated by TCRdb to between 2014 and 2017). Receptor amplification or capture employed 5' RACE. Reads for this sample came from an Illumina HiSeq 2500. A second 7 to 11 cycle PCR used a sample-barcoded 5' primer and a J-beta primer mix. TCRdb reprocessed the public reads (quality trimming at Q25 with fastp, clone calling with MiXCR) and kept in-frame beta chains. Entries are consolidated by CDR3 protein sequence, retaining the most common genes and DNA. This sample is represented by under 1,000,000 distinct CDR3 sequences; 46% of them were singletons. The top ten hold over 15% of the sample. Source material: blood. The receptors derive from a man of 80 years or more in good health.

This sequence joins TRBV7-8 and TRBJ2-1; the match to TRBD2 covers 7 bases. The CDR3 has 15 amino acids. Trimming removed 5 bases from V and 3 bases from J; junction bases left unmatched: 7. Germline loops: CDR1 SGHVS, CDR2 FQNEAQ. CDR3 region: CASSTLAVGYNEQFF. The CDR3, as DNA: TGTGCCAGCAGCACGCTAGCGGTGGGCTACAATGAGCAGTTCTTC.

This clonotype came up many times. The rearrangement joins TRBV4-3 to TRBJ2-7; D is possibly TRBD2 (5 bases). The V end lost 0 bases, the J end lost 7 bases, and 16 bases lay between the germline ends. Germline lookup yields CDR1 LGHNA and CDR2 YSLEER. The CDR3 spans 15 residues. DNA of the CDR3: TGCGCCAGCAGCCAAGATTGGACTTCTGCTAGGGAGCAGTACTTC. The encoded protein is CASSQDWTSAREQYF.

This clonotype was seen a few times. The CDR3 DNA is TGCGCCAGCAGCTTGGAGAGTAGGATTTTGGGAGAGACCCAGTACTTC. Protein sequence: CASSLESRILGETQYF. The chain is built from TRBV5-1 and TRBJ2-5, with no clear D. V shed 0 bases and J shed 4 bases, with 16 bases lying between them. Germline lookup yields CDR1 SGHRS and CDR2 YFSETQ. The CDR3 extends over 16 amino acids.

This clonotype came up a few times. This rearrangement joins TRBV4-1 to TRBJ2-6, with a possible D match to TRBD1 (6 bases). V was trimmed by 1 base and J by 10 bases, leaving 17 bases between them. The CDR3 is 16 amino acids. Germline V CDR1 and CDR2: MGHRA, YSYEKL. CDR3 amino acids: CASSQVGRQGKNVLTF. In nucleotides, the CDR3 is TGCGCCAGCAGCCAAGTGGGCCGCCAGGGGAAAAACGTCCTGACTTTC.

This clonotype was detected only a few times. V is TRBV4-3 and J is TRBJ2-1; 8 bases align to TRBD2. This CDR3 contains 18 residues. V shed 2 bases and J 7 bases; nucleotides not matched to a gene: 16. Germline loops: CDR1 LGHNA, CDR2 YSLEER. CDR3 DNA sequence: TGCGCCAGCAGCCAAAGCCCCGCCGGGACTAGAGGACGGAATGAGCAGTTCTTC. Protein: CASSQSPAGTRGRNEQFF.

The table lists this clonotype with a few counts. This chain links TRBV5-1 with TRBJ2-3, with TRBD1 matching 9 bases. Germline V lookup: CDR1 SGHRS, CDR2 YFSETQ. This CDR3 has 16 amino acids. The ends lost 6 bases at V and 4 bases at J; junction bases unmatched: 12. This CDR3 is CASTTGGGSIADTQYF. CDR3 DNA: TGCGCCAGCACCACAGGGGGCGGCTCAATAGCAGATACGCAGTATTTT.

This clonotype came up many times. The rearrangement links TRBV30 to TRBJ2-1; D is unclear. The germline gives CDR1 GTSNPN, CDR2 SVGIG (reference sequence). There are 14 residues in the CDR3. V was shortened by 0 bases and J by 4 bases, with 10 bases between the two germline ends. CDR3 in amino acids: CAWSVGAEYNEQFF. As DNA, the CDR3 is TGTGCCTGGAGTGTTGGCGCAGAATACAATGAGCAGTTCTTC. The full variable domain, in which reference TRBV30 and TRBJ2-1 provide the parts outside the CDR3, is SQTIHQWPATLVQPVGSPLSLECTVEGTSNPNLYWYRQAAGRGLQLLFYSVGIGQISSEVPQNLSASRPQDRQFILSSKKLLLSDSGFYLCAWSVGAEYNEQFFGPGTRLTVL.

This chain uses TRBV29-1 with TRBJ2-2; D call uncertain. Trimming removed 4 bases from V and 2 bases from J, with 11 bases in between. This CDR3 spans 14 amino acids. CDR1 is SQVTM and CDR2 is ANQGSEA in the germline V gene. The CDR3 sequence is CSVGSLGNTGELFF. The CDR3 coding sequence is TGCAGCGTTGGAAGTCTGGGTAACACCGGGGAGCTGTTTTTT.

J is TRBJ2-3 and V is TRBV9; 8 bases line up with TRBD1. From germline, CDR1 is SGDLS and CDR2 YYNGEE. The V and J ends lost 0 bases and 1 base, in that order; junction bases with no gene match: 4. The CDR3 length is 16 residues. This chain's CDR3 is CASSVVGQDRTDTQYF. The CDR3 DNA is TGTGCCAGCAGCGTAGTGGGACAGGACCGCACAGATACGCAGTATTTT.